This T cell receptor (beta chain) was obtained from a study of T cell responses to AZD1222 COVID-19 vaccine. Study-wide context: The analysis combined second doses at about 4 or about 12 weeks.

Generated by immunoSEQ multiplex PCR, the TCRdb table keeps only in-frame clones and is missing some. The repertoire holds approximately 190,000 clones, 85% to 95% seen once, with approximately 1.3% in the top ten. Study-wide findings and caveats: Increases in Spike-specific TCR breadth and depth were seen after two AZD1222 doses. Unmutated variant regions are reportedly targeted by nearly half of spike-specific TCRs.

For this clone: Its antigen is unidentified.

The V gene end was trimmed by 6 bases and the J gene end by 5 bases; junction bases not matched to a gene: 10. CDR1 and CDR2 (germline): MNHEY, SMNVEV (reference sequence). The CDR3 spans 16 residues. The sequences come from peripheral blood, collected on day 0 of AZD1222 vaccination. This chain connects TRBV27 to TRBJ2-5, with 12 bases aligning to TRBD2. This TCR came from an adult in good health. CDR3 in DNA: TGTGCCAGCAGCGTGACTAGCGGGGGTTCATACGAGACCCAGTACTTC. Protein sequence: CASSVTSGGSYETQYF.